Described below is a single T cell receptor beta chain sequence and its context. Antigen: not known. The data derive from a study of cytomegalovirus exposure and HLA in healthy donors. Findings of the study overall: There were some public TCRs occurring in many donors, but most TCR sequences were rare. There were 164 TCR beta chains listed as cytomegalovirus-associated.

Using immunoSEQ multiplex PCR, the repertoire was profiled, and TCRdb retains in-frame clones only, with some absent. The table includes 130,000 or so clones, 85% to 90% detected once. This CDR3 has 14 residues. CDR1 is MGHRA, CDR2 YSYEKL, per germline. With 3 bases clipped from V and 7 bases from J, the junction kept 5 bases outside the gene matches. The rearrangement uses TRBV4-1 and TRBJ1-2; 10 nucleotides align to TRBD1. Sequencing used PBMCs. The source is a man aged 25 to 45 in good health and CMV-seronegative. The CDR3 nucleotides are TGCGCCAGCAGCCAGGAGACAGGGGGCGGTGGCTACACCTTC. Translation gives CASSQETGGGGYTF.